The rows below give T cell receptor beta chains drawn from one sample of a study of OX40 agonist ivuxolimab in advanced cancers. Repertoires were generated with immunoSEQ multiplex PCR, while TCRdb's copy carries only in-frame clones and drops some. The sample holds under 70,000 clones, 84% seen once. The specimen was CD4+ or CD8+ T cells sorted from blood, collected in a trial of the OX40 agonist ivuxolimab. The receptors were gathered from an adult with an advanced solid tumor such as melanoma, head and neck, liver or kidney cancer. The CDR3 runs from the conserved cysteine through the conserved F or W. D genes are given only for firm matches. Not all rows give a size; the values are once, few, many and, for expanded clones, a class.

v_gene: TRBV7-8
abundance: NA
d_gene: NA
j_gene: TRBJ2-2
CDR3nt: TGTGCCAGCAGCCCCTCGGATTCCGGGGAGCTGTTTTTT
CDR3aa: CASSPSDSGELFF

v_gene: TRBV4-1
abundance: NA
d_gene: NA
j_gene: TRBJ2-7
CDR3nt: TGCGCCAGCAGCCAAGCTGAGAGCTCCTACGAGCAGTACTTC
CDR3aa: CASSQAESSYEQYF

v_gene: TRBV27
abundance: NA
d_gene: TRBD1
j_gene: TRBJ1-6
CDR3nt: TGTGCCAGCAGTTCCAGGGGGCCTACTAGCTCCTATAATTCACCCCTCCACTTT
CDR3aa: CASSSRGPTSSYNSPLHF

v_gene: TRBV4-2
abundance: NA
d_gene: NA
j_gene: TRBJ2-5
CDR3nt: TGTGCCAGCAGCCAAACACAGGCAAAAGAGACCCAGTACTTC
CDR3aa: CASSQTQAKETQYF

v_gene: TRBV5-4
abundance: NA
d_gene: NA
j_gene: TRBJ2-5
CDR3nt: TGTGCCAGCAGTTCGCGGACTACGGCCCACCAAGAGACCCAGTACTTC
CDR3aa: CASSSRTTAHQETQYF

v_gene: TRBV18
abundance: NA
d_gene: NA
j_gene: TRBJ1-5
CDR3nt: TGTGCCAGCTCACGAGGGGTGAATCAGCCCCAGCATTTT
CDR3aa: CASSRGVNQPQHF

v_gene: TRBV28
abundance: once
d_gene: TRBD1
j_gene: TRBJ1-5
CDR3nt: TGTGCCAGCACCCGGGACAGGAGAGTGGATCAGCCCCAGCATTTT
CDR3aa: CASTRDRRVDQPQHF

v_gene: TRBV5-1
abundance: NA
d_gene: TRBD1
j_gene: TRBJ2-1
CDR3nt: TGCGCCAGCAGCCCCGTCGAAGGGGGCAGGTACAATGAGCAGTTCTTC
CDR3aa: CASSPVEGGRYNEQFF

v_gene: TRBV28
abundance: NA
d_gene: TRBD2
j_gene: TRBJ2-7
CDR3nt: TGTGCCAGCAGTTTTCGTACTAGCGAGTCCTACGAGCAGTACTTC
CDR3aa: CASSFRTSESYEQYF

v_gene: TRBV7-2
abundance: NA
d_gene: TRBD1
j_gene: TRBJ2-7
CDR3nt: TGTGCCAGCAGCTTGGACAGGGGGTCCTACGAGCAGTACTTC
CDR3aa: CASSLDRGSYEQYF

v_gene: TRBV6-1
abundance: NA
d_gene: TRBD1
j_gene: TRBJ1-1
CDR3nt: TGTGCCAGCACTTCAATGGACAGGGGGCTCACTGAAGCTTTCTTT
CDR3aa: CASTSMDRGLTEAFF

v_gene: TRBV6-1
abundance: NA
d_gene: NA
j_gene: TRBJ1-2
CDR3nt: TGTGCCAGCTATCAGTTATCGGCCGGCTACACCTTC
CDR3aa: CASYQLSAGYTF

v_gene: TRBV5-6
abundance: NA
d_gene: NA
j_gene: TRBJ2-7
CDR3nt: TGTGCCAGCAGCTTGGACCTTGGGGGGATATTCTCCTACGAGCAGTACTTC
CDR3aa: CASSLDLGGIFSYEQYF

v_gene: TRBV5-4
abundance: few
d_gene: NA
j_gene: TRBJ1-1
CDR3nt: TGTGCCAGCAGCTTGCAAGCGGTGAACACTGAAGCTTTCTTT
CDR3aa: CASSLQAVNTEAFF

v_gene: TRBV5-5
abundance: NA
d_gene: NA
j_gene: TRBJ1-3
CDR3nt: TGTGCCAGCAGCTTGGAGGGGCAGGCCGGGGGAAACACCATATATTTT
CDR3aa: CASSLEGQAGGNTIYF

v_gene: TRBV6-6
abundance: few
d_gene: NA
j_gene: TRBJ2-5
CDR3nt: TGTGCCAGCAGTTACGACTCAGCGCAAGAGACCCAGTACTTC
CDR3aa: CASSYDSAQETQYF

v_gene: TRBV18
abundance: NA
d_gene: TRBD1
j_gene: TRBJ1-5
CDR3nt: TGTGCCAGCTCGGACGACAGGGGGTGGGACCAGCCCCAGCATTTT
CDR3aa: CASSDDRGWDQPQHF

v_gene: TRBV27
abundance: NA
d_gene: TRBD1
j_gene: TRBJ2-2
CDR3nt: TGTGCCAGCAGTTTATCAGGGTCCGGGACAGGCGGGACCGGGGAGCTGTTTTTT
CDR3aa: CASSLSGSGTGGTGELFF

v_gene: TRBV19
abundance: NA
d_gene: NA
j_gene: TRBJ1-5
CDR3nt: TGTGCCAGTAGCCCCACAGGCTTGAATCAGCCCCAGCATTTT
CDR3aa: CASSPTGLNQPQHF

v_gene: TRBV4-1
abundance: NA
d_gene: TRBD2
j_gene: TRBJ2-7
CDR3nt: TGCGCCAGCAGCCAAGTGCTAGCGGGGGTTATCTCCTACGAGCAGTACTTC
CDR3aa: CASSQVLAGVISYEQYF

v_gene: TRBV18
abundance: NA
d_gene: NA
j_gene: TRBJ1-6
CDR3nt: TGTGCCAGCTCACCACCGGAGGGGGATAATTCACCCCTCCACTTT
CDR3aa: CASSPPEGDNSPLHF

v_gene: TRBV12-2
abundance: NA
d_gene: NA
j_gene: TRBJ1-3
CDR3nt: TGTGCAAGCCGCGCGGGAACCATATATTTT
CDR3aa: CASRAGTIYF

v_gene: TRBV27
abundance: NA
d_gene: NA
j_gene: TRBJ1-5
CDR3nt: TGTGCCAGCAGCCCCCAAGGGGCGAAAAATCAGCCCCAGCATTTT
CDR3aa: CASSPQGAKNQPQHF

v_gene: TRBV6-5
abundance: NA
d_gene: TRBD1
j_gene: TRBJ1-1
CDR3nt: TGTGCCAGCAGCCTACCAGGGGGCACTGAAGCTTTCTTT
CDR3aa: CASSLPGGTEAFF

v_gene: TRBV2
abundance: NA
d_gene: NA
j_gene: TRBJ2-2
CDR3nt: TGTGCCAGCACCGCCAGAGACAGAGGAAACACCGGGGAGCTGTTTTTT
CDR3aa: CASTARDRGNTGELFF

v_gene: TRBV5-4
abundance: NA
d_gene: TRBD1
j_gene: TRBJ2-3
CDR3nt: TGTGCCAGCAGCAGACCGGGACAGGGGGTTGGAGATACGCAGTATTTT
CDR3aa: CASSRPGQGVGDTQYF

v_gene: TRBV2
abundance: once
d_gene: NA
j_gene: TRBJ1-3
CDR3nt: TGTGCCAGCGGAGGGGGTCGGACAGCTGGAAACACCATATATTTT
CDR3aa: CASGGGRTAGNTIYF

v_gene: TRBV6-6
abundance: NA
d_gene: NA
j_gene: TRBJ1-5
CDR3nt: TGTGCCAGCAGTTACACCAGGGGTAGCAATCAGCCCCAGCATTTT
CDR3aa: CASSYTRGSNQPQHF

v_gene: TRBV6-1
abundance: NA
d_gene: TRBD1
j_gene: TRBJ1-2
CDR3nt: TGTGCCAGCAGTGAAGCGAAGAGGACAGGAGTCTATGGCTACACCTTC
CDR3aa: CASSEAKRTGVYGYTF

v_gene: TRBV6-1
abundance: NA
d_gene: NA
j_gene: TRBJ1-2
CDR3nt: TGTGCCAGCAGTGACGGTCAACTCTATGGCTACACCTTC
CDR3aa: CASSDGQLYGYTF

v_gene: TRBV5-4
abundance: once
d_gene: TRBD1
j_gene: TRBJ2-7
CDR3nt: TGTGCCAGCAGCCCTGGACAGGGGATTTCCTACGAGCAGTACTTC
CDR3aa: CASSPGQGISYEQYF

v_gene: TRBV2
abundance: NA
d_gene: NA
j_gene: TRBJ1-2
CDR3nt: TGTGCCAGCAGTGACCCGGGAAGAGGTGGCTACACCTTC
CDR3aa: CASSDPGRGGYTF

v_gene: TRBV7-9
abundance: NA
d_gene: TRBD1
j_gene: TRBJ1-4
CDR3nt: TGTGCCAGCAGCTTCACAGGGGACAGTCCTGAAAAACTGTTTTTT
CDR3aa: CASSFTGDSPEKLFF

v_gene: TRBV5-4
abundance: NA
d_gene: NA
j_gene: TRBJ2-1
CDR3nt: TGTGCCAGCAGCTTGCTTAATAATGAGCAGTTCTTC
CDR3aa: CASSLLNNEQFF

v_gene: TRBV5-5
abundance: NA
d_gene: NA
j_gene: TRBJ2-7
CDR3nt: TGTGCCAGCAGCTCGCCCGGGACACTGACCTACGAGCAGTACTTC
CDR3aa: CASSSPGTLTYEQYF

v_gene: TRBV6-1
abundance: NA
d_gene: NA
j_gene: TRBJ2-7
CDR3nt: TGTGCCAGCAGTGAATACGGGAACCTCGAGCAGTACTTC
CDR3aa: CASSEYGNLEQYF

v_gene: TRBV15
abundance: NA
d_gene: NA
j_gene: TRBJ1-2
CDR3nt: TGTGCCACCAGCAGAGAGGGCCAGGGGTTGGCCTATGGCTACACCTTC
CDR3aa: CATSREGQGLAYGYTF

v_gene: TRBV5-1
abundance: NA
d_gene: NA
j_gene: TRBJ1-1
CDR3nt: TGCGCCAGCAGCTTGTGGGGGGGCACTGAAGCTTTCTTT
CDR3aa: CASSLWGGTEAFF

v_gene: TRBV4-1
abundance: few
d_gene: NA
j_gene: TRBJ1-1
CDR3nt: TGCGCCAGCAGCTTCGCCACTCGCGCTTTCTTT
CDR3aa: CASSFATRAFF

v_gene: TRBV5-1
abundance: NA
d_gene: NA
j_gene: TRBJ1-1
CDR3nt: TGCGCCAGCAGCTTGGATGGAGGGCGGGCCACTGAAGCTTTCTTT
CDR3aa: CASSLDGGRATEAFF

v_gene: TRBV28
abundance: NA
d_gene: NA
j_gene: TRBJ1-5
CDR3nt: TGTGCCAGCCAACTTAGCAATCAGCCCCAGCATTTT
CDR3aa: CASQLSNQPQHF

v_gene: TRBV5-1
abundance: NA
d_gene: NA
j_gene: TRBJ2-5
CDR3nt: TGCGCCAGCAGCGCTCAACAAGAGACCCAGTACTTC
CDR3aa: CASSAQQETQYF

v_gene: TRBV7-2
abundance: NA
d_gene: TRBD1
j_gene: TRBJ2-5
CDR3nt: TGTGCCAGCAGTTCGACAGGGCAACAAGAGACCCAGTACTTC
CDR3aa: CASSSTGQQETQYF

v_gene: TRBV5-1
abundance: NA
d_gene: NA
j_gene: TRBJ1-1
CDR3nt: TGCGCCAGCAGCTCAAGGGGCGGGGGAGACACTGAAGCTTTCTTT
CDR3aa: CASSSRGGGDTEAFF

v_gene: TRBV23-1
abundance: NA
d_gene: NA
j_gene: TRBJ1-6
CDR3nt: TGCGCCAGCAGTCAACCGGGCCGCGACCGGGATTCACCCCTCCACTTT
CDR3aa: CASSQPGRDRDSPLHF

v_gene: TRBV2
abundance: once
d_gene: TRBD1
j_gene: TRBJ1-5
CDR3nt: TGTGCCAGCAGGGACCACAGGGGGCCTCGCAATCAGCCCCAGCATTTT
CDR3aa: CASRDHRGPRNQPQHF